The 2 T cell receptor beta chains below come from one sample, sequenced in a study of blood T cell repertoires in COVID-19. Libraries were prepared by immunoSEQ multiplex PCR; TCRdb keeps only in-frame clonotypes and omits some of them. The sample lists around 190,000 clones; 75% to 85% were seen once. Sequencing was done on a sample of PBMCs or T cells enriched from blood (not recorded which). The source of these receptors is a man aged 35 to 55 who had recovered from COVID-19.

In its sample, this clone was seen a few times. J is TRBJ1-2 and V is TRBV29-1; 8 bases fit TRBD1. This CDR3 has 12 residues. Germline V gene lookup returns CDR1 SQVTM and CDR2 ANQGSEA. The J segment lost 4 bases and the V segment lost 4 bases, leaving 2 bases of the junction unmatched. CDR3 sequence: CSVATGGYGYTF. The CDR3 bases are TGCAGCGTTGCTACAGGGGGCTATGGCTACACCTTC.

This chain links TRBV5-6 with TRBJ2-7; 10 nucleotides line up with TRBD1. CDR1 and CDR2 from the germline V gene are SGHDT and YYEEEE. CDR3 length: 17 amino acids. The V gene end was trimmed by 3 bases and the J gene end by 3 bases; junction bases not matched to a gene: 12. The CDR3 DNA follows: TGTGCCAGCAGCTCTCCCTGGAGGACAGGGGGAAACTACGAGCAGTACTTC. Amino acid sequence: CASSSPWRTGGNYEQYF.